This T cell receptor beta chain was recorded in a study of blood T cell repertoires in COVID-19. The overall study: T cells, B-cell-depleted T cells, or PBMCs supplied cDNA or gDNA.

As handled by the study authors: From reference gene primer amplification, estimates of nucleated cell counts were derived. The repertoire was sequenced with immunoSEQ multiplex PCR; TCRdb's copy has only in-frame clones and lacks some. V and J calls and clone size are those listed in that table; D and trimming were worked out from the DNA. In the table there are about 59,000 clones, around four fifths of which are singletons. This receptor was obtained from a woman at least 80 years old with acute or convalescent COVID-19. Sequencing was done on a sample of peripheral blood.

The CDR3 sequence: CASSFAGRRTDTQYF. The CDR3 DNA is TGTGCCAGCAGTTTTGCGGGACGGCGCACAGATACGCAGTATTTT. This rearrangement joins TRBV27 to TRBJ2-3; possibly TRBD2 for D (6 bases). V was shortened by 3 bases and J by 1 base, with 11 bases between the two germline ends. CDR3 length: 15 residues. The V gene's germline CDR1 is MNHEY and CDR2 SMNVEV (reference sequence).